These 15 T cell receptor beta chains were all obtained from the same sample, sequenced in a study of beta chain features in type 1 diabetes. The investigators reverse transcribed all of the isolated RNA, so they sequenced expressed TCRB transcripts. Using immunoSEQ multiplex PCR, the repertoire was profiled, and TCRdb retains in-frame clones only, with some absent. Of hundreds of thousands of clones listed, roughly 12% are singletons. The specimen was naive CD4+ T cells from blood. These receptors all come from a man between 18 and 29 years old in good health.

There are a few counts of this clone. The chain has TRBV19 and TRBJ1-1, with 9 positions matching TRBD1. Germline CDR1 LNHDA, CDR2 SQIVND (reference sequence). Trimming removed 4 bases from V and 5 bases from J; junction bases left unmatched: 11. The CDR3 runs to 16 residues. This chain's CDR3 is CASSTRDREYGTEAFF. CDR3 sequence (DNA): TGTGCCAGTAGTACTAGGGACAGGGAGTATGGGACTGAAGCTTTCTTT.

The chain links TRBV9 to TRBJ2-1; 11 bases fit TRBD1. Germline V gene data show CDR1 as SGDLS and CDR2 as YYNGEE. This CDR3 is built from 17 residues. V shed 4 bases, J shed 8 bases, and the junction held 14 bases outside the gene matches. The CDR3 region has the DNA TGTGCCAGCAGCCTATCGGGGGGGACAGGGGGTTGGGATGAGCAGTTCTTC. It translates to CASSLSGGTGGWDEQFF.

This clone was detected a few times. The CDR3 spells CASSWAGTEVDEQYF. As DNA, the CDR3 is TGTGCCAGCAGCTGGGCCGGGACAGAGGTAGACGAGCAGTACTTC. The chain carries TRBV7-9 and TRBJ2-7; 7 bases align to TRBD1. The CDR3 is 15 residues long. The germline V gene has CDR1 SEHNR and CDR2 FQNEAQ (reference sequence). V lost 4 bases to trimming and J lost 5 bases; unmatched junction nucleotides: 11.

V gene TRBV7-2 combines with J gene TRBJ2-1, with D perhaps TRBD2 (6 bases). The V and J ends lost 1 base and 9 bases respectively, with 22 bases between them. The CDR3 length is 17 residues. Looked up from germline, CDR1 is SGHTA and CDR2 is FQGNSA. The CDR3 nucleotides read TGTGCCAGCAGCTTAGATGGCTCGACGGCGGGGCGCAGTGAGCAGTTCTTC. It yields the protein CASSLDGSTAGRSEQFF.

This clone was detected a few times. This chain joins TRBV10-3 and TRBJ1-5; a possible D gene is TRBD1 (5 bases). CDR1 is ENHRY and CDR2 is SYGVKD in the germline V gene. The CDR3 spans 13 residues. Deletions cut 10 bases from V and 1 base from J, with 11 bases between. This CDR3 reads CATSPGSNQPQHF. As DNA, the CDR3 is TGTGCCACCTCCCCAGGGAGCAATCAGCCCCAGCATTTT.

This chain connects TRBV6-5 to TRBJ2-5; TRBD1 matches 8 bases. The germline V gene has CDR1 MNHEY and CDR2 SVGAGI. Trimming took 2 bases from V and 4 from J; bases not matched to a gene: 6. This CDR3 has 15 residues. In DNA, the CDR3 is TGTGCCAGCAGTTACGCGGACAGGGCGGGAGAGACCCAGTACTTC. Translated, it gives CASSYADRAGETQYF.

This clone was observed a few times. The chain recombines TRBV14 with TRBJ2-1, with TRBD2 identical over 8 bases. The length of the CDR3 is 11 residues. J gave up 7 bases and V 9 bases, and 2 bases lay outside the gene matches. Germline CDR1 reads SGHDN; CDR2 reads FVKESK. CDR3 DNA sequence: TGTGCCAGTACGGGGGGGAATGAGCAGTTCTTC. Translated: CASTGGNEQFF.

This clone was found a few times. The gene calls are TRBV7-3 and TRBJ1-1; 12 nucleotides match TRBD1. There are 17 residues in the CDR3. In germline, CDR1 is SGHTA, CDR2 FQGTGA. Trimming cost V 1 base and J 4 bases; bases outside gene matches: 7. Written as DNA, the CDR3 is TGTGCCAGCAGCTTAATCGGGACAGGGGGCGGAAGCACTGAAGCTTTCTTT. It codes for CASSLIGTGGGSTEAFF.

This clone was seen only a few times. The DNA for the CDR3 is TGTGCCAGCAGTTCGAAACTAGCGGGAGGAGAGCAGTTCTTC. Residues: CASSSKLAGGEQFF. This chain joins TRBV28 and TRBJ2-1; 12 bases are shared with TRBD2. This CDR3 spans 14 amino acids. The J segment lost 10 bases and the V segment lost 4 bases, leaving 5 bases of the junction unmatched. Germline loops: CDR1 MDHEN, CDR2 SYDVKM.

V and J are TRBV7-4 and TRBJ2-7; no clear D. The germline CDR1 and CDR2 sequences are SGHVT and SQSDAQ. V dropped 2 bases and J dropped 6 bases, with 14 bases sitting between them. The CDR3 runs 14 residues. The CDR3 here is CASSLRAGFSEQYF. As DNA, the CDR3 is TGTGCCAGCAGCTTACGAGCCGGTTTCTCCGAGCAGTACTTC.

The chain has TRBV5-6 and TRBJ1-6; TRBD1 agrees at 7 bases. Unmatched junction bases numbered 10, after V lost 4 bases and J lost 9 bases. Germline-derived CDR1 and CDR2 are SGHDT and YYEEEE. This CDR3 is 15 amino acids long. The CDR3 reads CASSGTGEIVSPLHF. CDR3 bases: TGTGCCAGCAGCGGAACAGGGGAGATAGTTTCACCCCTCCACTTT.

In its sample, this clone was seen a few times. This chain connects TRBV5-4 to TRBJ2-3; D not resolved. The CDR3 covers 14 residues. CDR1 and CDR2 (germline): SGHNT, YYREEE (reference sequence). V lost 1 base and J 4 bases, leaving 10 bases between the germline ends. The CDR3 is CASSLPGVPDTQYF. The DNA for the CDR3 is TGTGCCAGCAGCTTGCCCGGAGTGCCAGATACGCAGTATTTT.

This clone appeared a few times. The chain has TRBV5-1 and TRBJ2-7, with 7 bases matching TRBD1. Germline loops: CDR1 SGHRS, CDR2 YFSETQ. With V trimmed by 7 bases and J by 3 bases, 10 bases remained unmatched. The CDR3 has 14 amino acids. The CDR3 DNA reads as TGCGCCAGCGCGTCGACAGGGTCGGGCTACGAGCAGTACTTC. Encoded protein: CASASTGSGYEQYF.

The V gene is TRBV7-9, the J gene TRBJ2-3; 11 bases align to TRBD2. Unmatched junction bases numbered 17, after V lost 4 bases and J lost 5 bases. The CDR3 sequence is 19 residues long. Germline CDR1 and CDR2: SEHNR and FQNEAQ (reference sequence). CDR3 protein: CASSSQRGFSGRAQDTQYF. In DNA form, the CDR3 reads TGTGCCAGCAGCTCTCAGAGAGGTTTTAGCGGGAGGGCCCAAGATACGCAGTATTTT.

Many counts were recorded for this clone. The rearrangement joins TRBV9 to TRBJ1-2; 9 nucleotides line up with TRBD1. CDR3 length equals 14 residues. CDR1 SGDLS and CDR2 YYNGEE come from the germline V gene. Germline trimming cut 2 bases from V and 6 bases from J; bases unmatched to any gene: 5. The CDR3: CASSVRTGANGYTF. The CDR3 DNA reads TGTGCCAGCAGCGTTAGGACAGGGGCCAATGGCTACACCTTC.